The next 17 T cell receptor beta chains were all read from a single sample in a study of T-cell reconstitution after alpha-beta-depleted transplantation in children. Construction of the TCRbeta library involved unique molecular identifiers. In TCRdb, the PCR reads were re-called with MiXCR into one record per CDR3 protein. The sample records 440,000 or so distinct CDR3 sequences, 43% being singletons. The input for sequencing was PBMCs, taken before TCRalphabeta/CD19-depleted stem cell transplant. The receptor set was obtained from a girl aged 2 to 10 with aplastic anemia, due to receive a stem cell transplant.

Ten or more counts support this clonotype. The rearrangement uses TRBV6-2 or TRBV6-3 and TRBJ2-7, with 12 positions matching TRBD2. V trimming: 4 bases; J trimming: 5 bases; junction bases outside the gene matches: 21. CDR3 length equals 20 residues. CDR1 MNHEY and CDR2 SVGEGT come from the germline V gene. This chain's CDR3 is CASSFRPRGLAGGPRNEQYF. CDR3 DNA sequence: TGTGCCAGCAGTTTTCGACCCCGGGGGCTAGCGGGAGGGCCGAGGAACGAGCAGTACTTC.

Comment on this clonotype: A read error is possible here, since a much larger clone lies one base away. The chain is built from TRBV15 and TRBJ2-1; 10 bases are shared with TRBD2. The CDR3 covers 17 residues. Germline V gene lookup returns CDR1 LNHNV and CDR2 YYDKDF (reference sequence). The V segment lost 3 bases and the J segment 5 bases; nucleotides outside the gene matches: 10. In DNA, the CDR3 is TGTGCCACCAGCAGTGGGACTAGCGCTCGGTGGGACAATGAGCAGTTCTTC. Translating it yields CATSSGTSARWDNEQFF.

As regards this clonotype: A much more abundant neighbour one base away suggests this may be a read error. The rearrangement uses TRBV7-6 and TRBJ1-1; no reliable D call. Germline values: CDR1 SGHVS, CDR2 FNYEAQ. The germline V and J ends were trimmed by 5 bases and 1 base, with 11 bases remaining between them. This CDR3 spans 14 amino acids. The CDR3 region has the DNA TGTGCCAGCAGCCCAGGACCGGCGAACACTGAAGCTTTCTTT. As protein: CASSPGPANTEAFF.

This clonotype occurred many times. The V gene is TRBV24-1, the J gene TRBJ2-2, with D hard to call. The CDR3 totals 15 residues. V was shortened by 1 base and J by 3 bases, with 8 bases between the two germline ends. Germline lookup yields CDR1 KGHDR and CDR2 SFDVKD. CDR3 region: CATSDFARDTGELFF. As DNA, the CDR3 is TGTGCCACCAGTGATTTCGCTAGAGACACCGGGGAGCTGTTTTTT.

This clonotype was picked up many times. This chain joins TRBV10-3 and TRBJ1-1, with D unresolved. Germline loops: CDR1 ENHRY, CDR2 SYGVKD. The CDR3 spans 15 residues. Trimming removed 5 bases at V and 4 bases at J, with 17 bases between. CDR3 in amino acids: CAISSGPGIGTEAFF. Written as DNA, the CDR3 is TGTGCCATCAGTTCCGGACCGGGAATTGGCACTGAAGCTTTCTTT.

In this sample, this clonotype turned up once. The chain combines TRBV29-1 with TRBJ2-1; 8 bases are a match to TRBD1. Per the germline V gene, CDR1 is SQVTM and CDR2 is ANQGSEA. The CDR3 extends over 14 amino acids. Trimming at V came to 6 bases and at J to 5 bases, leaving 9 bases not matched to a gene. The DNA of the CDR3 is TGCAGCGTCAAAGACAGGGGACCAAACAATGAGCAGTTCTTC. Translation: CSVKDRGPNNEQFF.

Many counts were recorded for this clonotype. The chain couples TRBV20-1 to TRBJ1-5; no clear D. V gave up 6 bases and J gave up 0 bases, with 6 bases separating them. This CDR3 has 12 amino acids. From germline, CDR1 is DFQATT and CDR2 SNEGSKA (reference sequence). The CDR3 here is CSALYSNQPQHF. The CDR3 DNA follows: TGCAGTGCCCTCTATAGCAATCAGCCCCAGCATTTT.

This rearrangement joins TRBV28 to TRBJ1-2; 7 positions agree with TRBD1. V lost 6 bases, J lost 3 bases, and 10 bases stayed unmatched. Germline V gives CDR1 MDHEN, CDR2 SYDVKM. This CDR3 comprises 15 residues. The CDR3 reads CASRPTGQVDYGYTF. DNA for the CDR3: TGTGCCAGCAGGCCCACTGGACAGGTCGACTATGGCTACACCTTC.

This CDR3 reads CRGDSGGNEQYF. CDR3 DNA sequence: TGCAGGGGGGACTCGGGGGGCAACGAGCAGTACTTC. The gene calls are TRBV20-1 and TRBJ2-7; the D gene is possibly TRBD2 (7 bases). This CDR3 has 12 residues. CDR1 is DFQATT, CDR2 SNEGSKA, per germline (reference sequence).

The V gene is TRBV29-1, the J gene TRBJ1-3, with D unclear. Germline loops: CDR1 SQVTM, CDR2 ANQGSEA. The CDR3 is 14 residues long. The V end was cut by 5 bases, the J end by 0 bases, with 11 bases between. The CDR3 reads CSVLSSSSGNTIYF. The CDR3 DNA is TGCAGCGTTCTCTCCTCTAGCTCTGGAAACACCATATATTTT.

The chain combines TRBV5-5 with TRBJ2-7, with a weak D call TRBD1 (6 bases). The germline V and J ends were trimmed by 0 bases and 3 bases, with 13 bases remaining between them. The germline V gene has CDR1 SGHKS and CDR2 YYEKEE (reference sequence). The CDR3 has 15 amino acids. The CDR3 DNA is TGTGCCAGCAGCTTGGCCCCAACAGGGATCTACGAGCAGTACTTC. Encoded protein: CASSLAPTGIYEQYF.

This chain connects TRBV20-1 to TRBJ2-2, with 7 positions matching TRBD2. V gave up 4 bases and J gave up 1 base; unmatched junction bases: 9. CDR1 is DFQATT and CDR2 is SNEGSKA in the germline V gene (reference sequence). The CDR3 runs to 16 residues. CDR3 DNA sequence: TGCAGTGCTAAAGAGGTCGCTAGCGGGAACACCGGGGAGCTGTTTTTT. It encodes CSAKEVASGNTGELFF.

A few counts support this clonotype. CDR3 sequence (DNA): TGTGCCAGCAGCTTTTATCTAGCGGGAGGGCGAGAGACCCAGTACTTC. Translated: CASSFYLAGGRETQYF. This chain uses TRBV11-2 with TRBJ2-5, with 12 bases matching TRBD2. The CDR3 spans 16 residues. Losses at the gene ends were 3 bases for V and 4 bases for J; bases not matched to a gene: 6. Germline V gives CDR1 SGHAT, CDR2 FQNNGV.

This clonotype was seen more than once but under ten times. The chain links TRBV3-1 to TRBJ1-2, with TRBD1 identical over 9 bases. Looked up from germline, CDR1 is LGHDT and CDR2 is YNNKEL (reference sequence). This CDR3 spans 18 amino acids. V gave up 1 base and J gave up 7 bases; unmatched junction bases: 16. CDR3 in amino acids: CASSQGQLSGQGFSGYTF. CDR3 in DNA: TGTGCCAGCAGCCAAGGACAGTTGTCGGGACAGGGCTTTTCTGGCTACACCTTC.

This clonotype was picked up one time. V usage is TRBV7-8 and J usage is TRBJ1-4, with unresolved D. Germline CDR1 is SGHVS and CDR2 is FQNEAQ. V was trimmed by 5 bases and J by 3 bases, leaving 13 bases between them. This CDR3 has 15 amino acids. CDR3 in amino acids: CASSPRPSANEKLFF. The CDR3 nucleotides are TGTGCCAGCAGCCCACGGCCCTCGGCTAATGAAAAACTGTTTTTT.

V gene TRBV5-1 combines with J gene TRBJ2-5, with D possibly called TRBD1 or TRBD2 (5 bases each). CDR3 size: 17 residues. The V gene lost 3 bases and the J gene lost 5 bases, with 23 bases spanning the gap. Per germline, CDR1 SGHRS and CDR2 YFSETQ. This CDR3 is CASSSPVRGVARETQYF. The DNA for the CDR3 is TGCGCCAGCAGCTCCCCTGTTAGAGGGGTCGCGCGGGAGACCCAGTACTTC.

This chain joins TRBV20-1 and TRBJ1-2; 7 bases line up with TRBD1. Germline assignment: CDR1 DFQATT and CDR2 SNEGSKA (reference sequence). This CDR3 has 17 amino acids. V was pared by 5 bases and J by 1 base, with 16 bases of the junction left unmatched. CDR3 loop: CSALDRDRSSFNYGYTF. The CDR3 region has the DNA TGCAGTGCTTTGGACCGGGACAGATCTAGTTTTAACTATGGCTACACCTTC.